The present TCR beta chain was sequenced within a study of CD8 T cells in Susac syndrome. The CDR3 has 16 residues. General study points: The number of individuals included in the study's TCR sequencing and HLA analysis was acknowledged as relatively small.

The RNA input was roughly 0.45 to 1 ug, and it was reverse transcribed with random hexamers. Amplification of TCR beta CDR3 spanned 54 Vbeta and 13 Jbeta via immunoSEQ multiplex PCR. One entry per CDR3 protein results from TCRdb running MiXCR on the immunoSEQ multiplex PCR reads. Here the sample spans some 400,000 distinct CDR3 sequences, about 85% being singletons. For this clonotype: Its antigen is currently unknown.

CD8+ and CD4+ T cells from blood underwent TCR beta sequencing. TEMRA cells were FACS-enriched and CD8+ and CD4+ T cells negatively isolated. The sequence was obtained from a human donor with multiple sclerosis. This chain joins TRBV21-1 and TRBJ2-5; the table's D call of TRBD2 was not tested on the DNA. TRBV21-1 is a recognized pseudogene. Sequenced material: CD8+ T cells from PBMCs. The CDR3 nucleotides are TGTGCCAGCAGCAAAGCCAGCGGGGGGGCCGAGGAGACCCAGTACTTC. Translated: CASSKASGGAEETQYF.